Shown below are 26 T cell receptor beta chains from a single sample sequenced in a study of identical twins. TCRdb re-analysed the 5' RACE reads in MiXCR, keeping a single row per CDR3 protein. This repertoire shows about 240,000 distinct CDR3 sequences, under 12% found once; its top ten account for 9% to 10%. Sequencing was performed on memory T cells sorted from blood. The receptors here all came from a man in his fifties or sixties in good health.

This chain uses TRBV5-1 with TRBJ1-2, with TRBD1 as a possible D gene (5 bases). CDR1 and CDR2 (germline): SGHRS, YFSETQ. This CDR3 contains 13 residues. Trimming pared 0 bases from V and 6 bases from J, leaving 9 bases between. The CDR3 region is CASSLEGRDGYTF. The CDR3 nucleotides are TGCGCCAGCAGCTTGGAGGGGAGAGATGGCTACACCTTC.

V is TRBV20-1 and J is TRBJ1-4; D may be TRBD1 (6 bases). This CDR3 has 14 residues. Looked up from germline, CDR1 is DFQATT and CDR2 is SNEGSKA (reference sequence). Trimming cost V 3 bases and J 4 bases, with 12 bases left between them. CDR3 nucleotides: TGCAGTGCTAGGGGGGGGGCGGATAATGAAAAACTGTTTTTT. This sequence encodes CSARGGADNEKLFF.

This clonotype was recorded many times. The V call is TRBV4-3, the J call TRBJ2-2; 9 nucleotides align to TRBD1. The V and J ends lost 3 bases and 7 bases, in that order; junction bases with no gene match: 6. This CDR3 comprises 15 residues. Germline loops: CDR1 LGHNA, CDR2 YSLEER. The CDR3 loop reads CASSHWTGVGGELFF. The CDR3 coding sequence is TGCGCCAGCAGCCATTGGACAGGGGTCGGCGGGGAGCTGTTTTTT.

In this sample, this clonotype turned up a few times. The chain is built from TRBV28 and TRBJ1-1; D is possibly TRBD1 (5 bases). The germline CDR1 and CDR2 sequences are MDHEN and SYDVKM. The V gene lost 1 base and the J gene lost 1 base, with 19 bases spanning the gap. The CDR3 is 18 residues long. CDR3 nucleotides: TGTGCCAGCAGTTTATTAATTCCGGGGGACCTAGAGAACACTGAAGCTTTCTTT. It encodes CASSLLIPGDLENTEAFF.

About this clonotype: One end of the junction fails to match germline, which may point to a read error. CDR3 protein: CASTQATGRNIQYF. The CDR3 coding sequence is TGTGCCAGCACCCAAGCTACCGGGAGAAACATTCAGTACTTC. The chain carries TRBV3-1 and TRBJ2-4; D perhaps matches TRBD2 (6 bases). The CDR3 is made up of 14 amino acids. Germline assignment: CDR1 LGHDT and CDR2 YNNKEL (reference sequence).

This clonotype was detected only a few times. This chain uses TRBV15 with TRBJ2-3; D may be TRBD1 or TRBD2 (5 bases each). From germline, CDR1 is LNHNV and CDR2 YYDKDF (reference sequence). The CDR3 totals 16 residues. With 0 bases removed from V and 1 base from J, the gap between germline ends came to 11 bases. CDR3 nucleotides: TGTGCCACCAGCAGAGATCGGCAGGGAGGCACAGATACGCAGTATTTT. It encodes CATSRDRQGGTDTQYF. Full variable domain (outside the CDR3, taken from reference TRBV15 and TRBJ2-3): DAMVIQNPRYQVTQFGKPVTLSCSQTLNHNVMYWYQQKSSQAPKLLFHYYDKDFNNEADTPDNFQSRRPNTSFCFLDIRSPGLGDTAMYLCATSRDRQGGTDTQYFGPGTRLTVL.

The chain links TRBV6-1 to TRBJ2-1; D might be TRBD1 (6 bases). V lost 8 bases and J lost 0, with 11 bases in between. Germline CDR1 MNHNS, CDR2 SASEGT. The CDR3 is 14 amino acids. DNA for the CDR3: TGTGCCAGCTCAACAGGGTACTCCTACAATGAGCAGTTCTTC. Translating gives CASSTGYSYNEQFF.

This clonotype was seen ten or more times. J is TRBJ1-5 and V is TRBV24-1; D is possibly TRBD1 (5 bases). This CDR3 has 14 amino acids. Germline V gives CDR1 KGHDR, CDR2 SFDVKD. Trimming removed 6 bases at V and 9 bases at J, with 17 bases between. CDR3 loop: CATSPGPGLGPQHF. The CDR3 DNA reads as TGTGCCACCAGTCCGGGACCAGGGCTGGGGCCCCAGCATTTT.

This chain joins TRBV24-1 and TRBJ2-1; 9 nucleotides match TRBD1. Trimming removed 9 bases from V and 9 bases from J; junction bases left unmatched: 11. Germline loops: CDR1 KGHDR, CDR2 SFDVKD. This CDR3 is built from 14 residues. CDR3 amino acids: CATGGQGSISEQFF. In DNA, the CDR3 is TGTGCCACCGGGGGACAGGGAAGCATCAGTGAGCAGTTCTTC.

This clonotype was detected a few times. This chain uses TRBV12-3 or TRBV12-4 with TRBJ2-1, with 10 bases identical to TRBD2. After removal of 6 bases from V and 3 bases from J, the junction contained 2 bases not matched to a gene. CDR3 length: 14 residues. The CDR3 protein is CASRSSGSYNEQFF. Here the CDR3 DNA reads TGTGCCAGCAGGTCTAGCGGGAGCTACAATGAGCAGTTCTTC.

The CDR3 region has the DNA TGTGCCAGCAGCTTAGTATCAGATCAGCCCCAGCATTTT. It translates to CASSLVSDQPQHF. The chain recombines TRBV11-2 with TRBJ1-5; D gene uncertain. The CDR3 is 13 residues long. Trimming removed 1 base at V and 5 bases at J, with 6 bases between. The V gene's germline CDR1 is SGHAT and CDR2 FQNNGV.

This clonotype showed up many times. The J gene is TRBJ2-1, the V gene TRBV20-1, with 8 bases identical to TRBD2. This CDR3 region has 14 residues. V shed 0 bases and J 9 bases; nucleotides not matched to a gene: 7. CDR1 and CDR2 from the germline V gene are DFQATT and SNEGSKA (reference sequence). CDR3 sequence (DNA): TGCAGTGCTAGAGATCCGGGAGGGCCGGGTGAGCAGTTCTTC. Translation gives CSARDPGGPGEQFF.

This clonotype was observed a few times. The V and J genes are TRBV28 and TRBJ1-5, with D possibly matching TRBD1 (5 bases). V lost 5 bases and J 7 bases, leaving 9 bases between the germline ends. Germline assignment: CDR1 MDHEN and CDR2 SYDVKM. CDR3 length: 12 residues. In nucleotides, the CDR3 is TGTGCCAGCAGTGGGGGGGTCCAGCCCCAGCATTTT. This codes for CASSGGVQPQHF.

This clonotype was seen repeatedly, ten times or more. V and J are TRBV19 and TRBJ1-1; D is unresolved. The germline gives CDR1 LNHDA, CDR2 SQIVND (reference sequence). CDR3 length: 13 amino acids. Deletions cut 2 bases from V and 4 bases from J, with 8 bases between. CDR3 amino acids: CASSIRLGTEAFF. The CDR3 DNA follows: TGTGCCAGTAGTATACGGCTGGGCACTGAAGCTTTCTTT.

The gene calls are TRBV4-3 and TRBJ2-5; TRBD1 matches 10 bases. The CDR3 runs 14 residues. Trimming at V came to 1 base and at J to 5 bases, leaving 1 base not matched to a gene. Per germline, CDR1 LGHNA and CDR2 YSLEER. The CDR3 DNA reads TGCGCCAGCAGCCAAGGGGACAGGGGTGAGACCCAGTACTTC. This sequence encodes CASSQGDRGETQYF.

This clonotype has at least ten counts. The rearrangement joins TRBV20-1 to TRBJ1-1; possible D gene TRBD1, 6 bases. Germline-derived CDR1 and CDR2 are DFQATT and SNEGSKA (reference sequence). The CDR3 loop spans 12 amino acids. Between the trimmed V and J ends, which lost 3 bases and 1 base, there was a span of 6 bases. The CDR3 coding sequence is TGCAGTGCTAGGACAGGGAACACTGAAGCTTTCTTT. This translates into CSARTGNTEAFF.

The table lists this clonotype with many counts. The chain carries TRBV12-3 or TRBV12-4 and TRBJ2-7, with 13 bases fitting TRBD2. The V and J ends lost 4 bases and 5 bases, in that order; junction bases with no gene match: 8. The CDR3 spans 16 residues. Here the CDR3 DNA reads TGTGCCAGCAGTTCCTGGGGACTAGCGGGATCCCACGAGCAGTACTTC. Amino acids: CASSSWGLAGSHEQYF.

This clonotype was detected only a few times. The chain joins TRBV11-2 to TRBJ2-1; 10 bases fit TRBD1. CDR3 length: 18 residues. The V segment lost 4 bases and the J segment 6 bases; nucleotides outside the gene matches: 15. Germline-derived CDR1 and CDR2 are SGHAT and FQNNGV. The CDR3 is CASSSYIRRDRGGNEQFF. CDR3 bases: TGTGCCAGCAGCTCGTACATCCGGCGGGACAGGGGAGGCAATGAGCAGTTCTTC. Full variable domain (missing parts from reference TRBV11-2 and TRBJ2-1): EAGVAQSPRYKIIEKRQSVAFWCNPISGHATLYWYQQILGQGPKLLIQFQNNGVVDDSQLPKDRFSAERLKGVDSTLKIQPAKLEDSAVYLCASSSYIRRDRGGNEQFFGPGTRLTVL.

This clonotype has at least ten counts. This sequence joins TRBV6-1 and TRBJ2-5; D unresolved. From germline, CDR1 is MNHNS and CDR2 SASEGT. V lost 5 bases and J lost 1, with 14 bases in between. The CDR3 length is 15 residues. The CDR3 is CASSKGIQSQETQYF. The CDR3, as DNA: TGTGCCAGCAGTAAAGGGATACAGAGCCAAGAGACCCAGTACTTC.

This clonotype was counted only a few times. This rearrangement joins TRBV3-1 to TRBJ1-6; TRBD1 matches 7 bases. The CDR3 contains 15 residues. Germline-derived CDR1 and CDR2 are LGHDT and YNNKEL (reference sequence). V lost 1 base, J lost 7 bases, and 4 bases stayed unmatched. CDR3 nucleotide sequence: TGTGCCAGCAGCCAAGTGTCAGGGGGAAATTCACCCCTCCACTTT. This sequence encodes CASSQVSGGNSPLHF.

This clonotype was recorded a few times. The chain employs TRBV15 and TRBJ2-7; 9 bases are a match to TRBD1. CDR1 and CDR2 (germline): LNHNV, YYDKDF (reference sequence). This CDR3 has 14 amino acids. The junction had 9 bases not matched to a gene; V was cut back by 5 bases and J by 7 bases. CDR3 in amino acids: CATSGYRGPGEQYF. The CDR3 DNA is TGTGCCACCAGCGGATACAGGGGGCCGGGTGAGCAGTACTTC. Full variable domain (rest looked up from reference TRBV15 and TRBJ2-7): DAMVIQNPRYQVTQFGKPVTLSCSQTLNHNVMYWYQQKSSQAPKLLFHYYDKDFNNEADTPDNFQSRRPNTSFCFLDIRSPGLGDTAMYLCATSGYRGPGEQYFGPGTRLTVT.

The sample holds many counts of this clonotype. The CDR3 nucleotides read TGCAGCGTTGAATCGGTGAGGGGCCACGAGCAGTACTTC. Translating gives CSVESVRGHEQYF. The V and J genes are TRBV29-1 and TRBJ2-7; TRBD1 or TRBD2 may be the D gene (5 bases each). This CDR3 has 13 amino acids. Trimming left V 2 bases short and J 5 bases short, with 13 bases between. Germline CDR1 is SQVTM and CDR2 is ANQGSEA.

A few counts support this clonotype. This chain links TRBV6-1 with TRBJ1-2; tentative D call: TRBD1 (5 bases). V was pared by 7 bases and J by 4 bases, with 13 bases between. The CDR3 consists of 13 residues. Germline V gene data show CDR1 as MNHNS and CDR2 as SASEGT. The CDR3 region has the DNA TGTGCCAGCAAACCGGGGACTGGCTATGGCTACACCTTC. Amino acid sequence: CASKPGTGYGYTF.

The chain recombines TRBV20-1 with TRBJ1-1; 7 nucleotides line up with TRBD1. The CDR3 has 13 amino acids. Germline CDR1 and CDR2: DFQATT and SNEGSKA (reference sequence). The V segment lost 6 bases and the J segment 3 bases; nucleotides outside the gene matches: 7. Written as DNA, the CDR3 is TGCAGTGCCCTTCTTACAGGGGACACTGAAGCTTTCTTT. It specifies CSALLTGDTEAFF.

In this sample, this clonotype turned up many times. The chain couples TRBV7-2 to TRBJ2-7; the D gene is possibly TRBD1 (6 bases). There are 16 residues in the CDR3. V was pared by 1 base and J by 0 bases, with 13 bases between. Germline V gene data show CDR1 as SGHTA and CDR2 as FQGNSA. DNA of the CDR3: TGTGCCAGCAGCTTAGAAATTGGGGGCCCCTCCTACGAGCAGTACTTC. This codes for CASSLEIGGPSYEQYF.

The chain employs TRBV19 and TRBJ2-1; 9 bases are shared with TRBD2. The CDR3 sequence is 19 residues long. From germline, CDR1 is LNHDA and CDR2 SQIVND (reference sequence). V was clipped by 3 bases and J by 7 bases; unmatched bases: 19. Written as DNA, the CDR3 is TGTGCCAGTAGTATCATCGAGACTAGCGGCTCCTTGGGGCGAAATGAGCAGTTCTTC. Its protein product is CASSIIETSGSLGRNEQFF.